This T cell receptor beta chain originates from a study of blood T cells in healthy people across ages. The CDR3 has 9 amino acids. Germline V gene lookup returns CDR1 SGHTA and CDR2 FQGTGA. The ends were cut back, 8 bases at V and 7 bases at J, with 5 bases in the middle. This clonotype was counted ten times or more. Sample-barcoded 5' priming and a J-beta primer mix drove a second PCR of roughly 6 to 12 cycles. TCRdb called the 5' RACE reads again in MiXCR, with one record for every CDR3 protein. The sample has 700,000 to 900,000 distinct CDR3 sequences, approximately 24% seen once. These records were also assigned to another study, of T cells of mothers and their children.

This TCR was recovered from a boy aged 10-17 years in good health. This rearrangement joins TRBV7-3 to TRBJ2-5; no definite D call. The material sequenced was blood. The chain's CDR3 is CASRVTQYF. DNA of the CDR3: TGTGCCAGCCGTGTGACCCAGTACTTC.